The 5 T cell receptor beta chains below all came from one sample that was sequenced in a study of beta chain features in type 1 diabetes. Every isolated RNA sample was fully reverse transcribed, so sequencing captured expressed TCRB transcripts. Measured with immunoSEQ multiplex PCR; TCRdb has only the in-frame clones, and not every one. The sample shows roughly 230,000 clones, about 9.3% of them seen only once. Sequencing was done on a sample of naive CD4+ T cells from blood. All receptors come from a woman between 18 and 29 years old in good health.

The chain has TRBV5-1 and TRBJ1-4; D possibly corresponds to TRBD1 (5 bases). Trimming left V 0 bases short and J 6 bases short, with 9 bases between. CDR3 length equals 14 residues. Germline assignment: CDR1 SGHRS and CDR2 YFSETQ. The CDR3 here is CASSLGGFDEKLFF. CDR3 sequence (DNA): TGCGCCAGCAGCTTGGGGGGCTTCGATGAAAAACTGTTTTTT.

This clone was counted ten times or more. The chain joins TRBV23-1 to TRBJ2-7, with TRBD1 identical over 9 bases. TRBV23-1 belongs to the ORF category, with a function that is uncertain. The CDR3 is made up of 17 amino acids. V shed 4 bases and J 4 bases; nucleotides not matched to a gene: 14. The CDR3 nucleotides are TGCGCCAGCAGTCGACGGGGAGGGACAGGGAGGGGGTACGAGCAGTACTTC. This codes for CASSRRGGTGRGYEQYF.

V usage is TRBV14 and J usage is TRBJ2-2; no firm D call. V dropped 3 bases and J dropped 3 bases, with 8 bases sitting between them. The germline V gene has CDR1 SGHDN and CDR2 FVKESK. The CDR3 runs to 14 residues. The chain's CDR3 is CASSQGSYTGELFF. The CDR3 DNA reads TGTGCCAGCAGCCAGGGCTCCTACACCGGGGAGCTGTTTTTT.

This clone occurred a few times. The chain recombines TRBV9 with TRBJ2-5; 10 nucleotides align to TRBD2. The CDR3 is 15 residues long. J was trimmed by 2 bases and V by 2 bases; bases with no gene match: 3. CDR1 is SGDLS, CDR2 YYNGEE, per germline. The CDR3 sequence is CASSVTSGQQETQYF. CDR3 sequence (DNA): TGTGCCAGCAGCGTGACTAGCGGGCAGCAAGAGACCCAGTACTTC.

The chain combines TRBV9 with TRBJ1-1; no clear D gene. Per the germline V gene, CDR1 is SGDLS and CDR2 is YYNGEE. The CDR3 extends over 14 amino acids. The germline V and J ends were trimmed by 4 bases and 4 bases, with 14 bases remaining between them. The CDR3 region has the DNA TGTGCCAGCAGCTCCCAATCTGGGAGCACTGAAGCTTTCTTT. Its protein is CASSSQSGSTEAFF.